The TCR beta chain under discussion was sequenced for a study of blood T cells in healthy people across ages. Study outcomes and limitations: Without sorted subsets, naive and antigen-experienced compartments could not be conclusively compared. Per million T cells, the diversity of TCR beta decreased roughly linearly as age advanced.

This clonotype has only a few counts. What it recognizes is unknown. The CDR3 length is 18 residues. The germline CDR1 and CDR2 sequences are MGHDK and SYGVNS. Next came a second PCR, run for about 7 to 12 cycles, which used a sample-barcoded 5' primer along with a J-beta primer mix. TCRdb called the 5' RACE reads again in MiXCR, with one record for every CDR3 protein. The repertoire has 1.5 million to 2 million distinct CDR3 sequences, roughly 52% of them found once; the top ten carry approximately 2.1%. The V call is TRBV25-1, the J call TRBJ2-7; D may be TRBD1 (7 bases). The DNA matches TRBJ2-5 better at its end, which makes the J call doubtful. The receptor was derived from a woman aged 40 to 50 in good health. Specimen: blood. Here the CDR3 reads CASSEYPRREGGHPTQYF. DNA of the CDR3: TGTGCCAGCAGTGAATACCCCAGGAGGGAAGGGGGCCATCCGACCCAGTACTTC.